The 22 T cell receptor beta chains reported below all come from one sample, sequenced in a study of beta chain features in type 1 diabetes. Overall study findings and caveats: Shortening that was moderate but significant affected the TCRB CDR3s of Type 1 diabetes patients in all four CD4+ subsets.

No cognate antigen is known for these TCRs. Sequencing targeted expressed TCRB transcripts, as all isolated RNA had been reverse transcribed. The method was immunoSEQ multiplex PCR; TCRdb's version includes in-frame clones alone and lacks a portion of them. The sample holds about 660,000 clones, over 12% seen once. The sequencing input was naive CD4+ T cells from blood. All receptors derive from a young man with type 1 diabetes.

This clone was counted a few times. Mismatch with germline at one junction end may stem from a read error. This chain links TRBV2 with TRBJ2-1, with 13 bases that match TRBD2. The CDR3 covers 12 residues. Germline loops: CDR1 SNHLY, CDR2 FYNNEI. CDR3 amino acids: CASSGTSGRKIF. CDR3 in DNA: TGTGCCAGCAGTGGGACTAGCGGGAGAAAAATCTTC.

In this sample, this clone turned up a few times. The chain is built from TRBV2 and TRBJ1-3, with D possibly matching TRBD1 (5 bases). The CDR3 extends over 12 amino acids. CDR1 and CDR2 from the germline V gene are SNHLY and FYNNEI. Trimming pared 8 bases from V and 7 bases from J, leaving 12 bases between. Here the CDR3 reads CASRDPGNTIYF. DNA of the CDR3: TGTGCCAGCCGGGACCCAGGGAACACCATATATTTT. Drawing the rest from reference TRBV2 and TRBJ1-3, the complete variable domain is EPEVTQTPSHQVTQMGQEVILRCVPISNHLYFYWYRQILGQKVEFLVSFYNNEISEKSEIFDDQFSVERPDGSNFTLKIRSTKLEDSAMYFCASRDPGNTIYFGEGSWLTVV.

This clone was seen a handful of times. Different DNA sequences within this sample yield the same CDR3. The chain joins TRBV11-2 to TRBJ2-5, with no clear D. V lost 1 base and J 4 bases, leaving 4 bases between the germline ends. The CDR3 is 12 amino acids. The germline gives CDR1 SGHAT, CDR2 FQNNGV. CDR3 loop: CASSLVGETQYF. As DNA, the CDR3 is TGTGCCAGCAGCTTAGTGGGAGAGACCCAGTACTTC.

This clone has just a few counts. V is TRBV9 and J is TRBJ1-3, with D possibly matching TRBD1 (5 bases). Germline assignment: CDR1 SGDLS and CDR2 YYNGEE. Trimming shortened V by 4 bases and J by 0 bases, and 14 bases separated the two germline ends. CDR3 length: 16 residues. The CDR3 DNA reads TGTGCCAGCAGCCGTTTGACACAGGCCTCTGGAAACACCATATATTTT. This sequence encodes CASSRLTQASGNTIYF.

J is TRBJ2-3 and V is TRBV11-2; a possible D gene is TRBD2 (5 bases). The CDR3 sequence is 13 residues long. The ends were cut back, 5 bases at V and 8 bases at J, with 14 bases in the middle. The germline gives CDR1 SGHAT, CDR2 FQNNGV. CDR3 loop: CASSPSSSGTQYF. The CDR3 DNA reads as TGTGCCAGCAGCCCCTCCTCGAGCGGTACGCAGTATTTT.

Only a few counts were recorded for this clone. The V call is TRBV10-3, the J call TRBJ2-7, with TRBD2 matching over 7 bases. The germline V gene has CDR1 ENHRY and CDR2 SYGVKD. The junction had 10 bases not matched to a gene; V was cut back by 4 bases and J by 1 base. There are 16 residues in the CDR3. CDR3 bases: TGTGCCATCAGTGGCAGGTCGGCGGGAGATTCCTACGAGCAGTACTTC. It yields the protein CAISGRSAGDSYEQYF.

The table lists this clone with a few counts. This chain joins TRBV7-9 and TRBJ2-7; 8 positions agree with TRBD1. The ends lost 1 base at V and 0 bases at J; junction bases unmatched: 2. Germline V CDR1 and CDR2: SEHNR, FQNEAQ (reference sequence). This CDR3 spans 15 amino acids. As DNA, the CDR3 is TGTGCCAGCAGCTTAGGGACAGGGTACTCCTACGAGCAGTACTTC. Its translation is CASSLGTGYSYEQYF.

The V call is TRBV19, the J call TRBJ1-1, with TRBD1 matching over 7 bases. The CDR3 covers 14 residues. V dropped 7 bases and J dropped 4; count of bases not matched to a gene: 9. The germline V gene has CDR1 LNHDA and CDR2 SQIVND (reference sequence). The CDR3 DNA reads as TGTGCCAGTAAACAGGGGTCTTTGCGCACTGAAGCTTTCTTT. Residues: CASKQGSLRTEAFF. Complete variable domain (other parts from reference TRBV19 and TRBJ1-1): DGGITQSPKYLFRKEGQNVTLSCEQNLNHDAMYWYRQDPGQGLRLIYYSQIVNDFQKGDIAEGYSVSREKKESFPLTVTSAQKNPTAFYLCASKQGSLRTEAFFGQGTRLTVV.

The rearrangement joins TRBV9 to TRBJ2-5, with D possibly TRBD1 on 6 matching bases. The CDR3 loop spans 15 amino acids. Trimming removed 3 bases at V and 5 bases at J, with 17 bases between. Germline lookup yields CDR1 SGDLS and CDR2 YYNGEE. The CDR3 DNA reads TGTGCCAGCAGCGCCTCACAGGGTCCGTTGGAGACCCAGTACTTC. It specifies CASSASQGPLETQYF.

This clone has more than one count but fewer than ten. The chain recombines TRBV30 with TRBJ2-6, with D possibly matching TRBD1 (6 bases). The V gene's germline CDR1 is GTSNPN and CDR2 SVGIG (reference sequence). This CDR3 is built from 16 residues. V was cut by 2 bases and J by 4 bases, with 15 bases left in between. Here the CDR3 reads CAWSLTGGRGANVLTF. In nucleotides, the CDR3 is TGTGCCTGGAGTCTGACAGGAGGCAGGGGGGCCAACGTCCTGACTTTC.

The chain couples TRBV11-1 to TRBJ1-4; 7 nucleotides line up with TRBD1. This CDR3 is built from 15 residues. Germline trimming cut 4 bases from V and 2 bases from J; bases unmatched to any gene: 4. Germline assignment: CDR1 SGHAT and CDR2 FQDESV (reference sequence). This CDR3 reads CASSSGGGTNEKLFF. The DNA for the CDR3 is TGTGCCAGCAGCTCAGGGGGAGGCACTAATGAAAAACTGTTTTTT.

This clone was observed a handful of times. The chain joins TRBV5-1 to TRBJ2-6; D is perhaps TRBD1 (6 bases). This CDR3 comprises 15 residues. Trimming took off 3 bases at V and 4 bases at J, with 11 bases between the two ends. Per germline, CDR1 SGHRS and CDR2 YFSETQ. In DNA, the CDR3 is TGCGCCAGCAGCTACACAGGGCCCGGGGCCAACGTCCTGACTTTC. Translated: CASSYTGPGANVLTF.

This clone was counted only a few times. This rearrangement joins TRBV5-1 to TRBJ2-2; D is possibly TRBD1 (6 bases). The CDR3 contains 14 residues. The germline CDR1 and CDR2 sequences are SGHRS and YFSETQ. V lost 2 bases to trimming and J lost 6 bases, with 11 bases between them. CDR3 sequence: CASSLTGSAGELFF. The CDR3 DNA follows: TGCGCCAGCAGCTTAACAGGGTCGGCCGGGGAGCTGTTTTTT.

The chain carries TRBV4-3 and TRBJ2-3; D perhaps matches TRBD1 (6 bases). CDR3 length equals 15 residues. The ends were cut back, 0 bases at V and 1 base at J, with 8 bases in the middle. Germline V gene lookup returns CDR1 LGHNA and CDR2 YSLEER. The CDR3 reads CASSQDGGGTDTQYF. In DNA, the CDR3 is TGCGCCAGCAGCCAAGATGGGGGCGGCACAGATACGCAGTATTTT.

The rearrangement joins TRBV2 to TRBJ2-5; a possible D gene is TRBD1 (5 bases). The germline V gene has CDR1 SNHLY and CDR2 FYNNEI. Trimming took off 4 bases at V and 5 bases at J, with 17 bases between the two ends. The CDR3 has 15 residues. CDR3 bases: TGTGCCAGCAGTGTGATAACAGGTTGGGGCGAGACCCAGTACTTC. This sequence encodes CASSVITGWGETQYF.

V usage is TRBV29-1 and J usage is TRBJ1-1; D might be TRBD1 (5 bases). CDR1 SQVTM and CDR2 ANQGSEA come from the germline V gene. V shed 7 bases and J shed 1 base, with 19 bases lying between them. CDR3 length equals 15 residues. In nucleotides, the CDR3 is TGCAGCGCCGGGGGACCGCCGCCGCAGAACACTGAAGCTTTCTTT. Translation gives CSAGGPPPQNTEAFF.

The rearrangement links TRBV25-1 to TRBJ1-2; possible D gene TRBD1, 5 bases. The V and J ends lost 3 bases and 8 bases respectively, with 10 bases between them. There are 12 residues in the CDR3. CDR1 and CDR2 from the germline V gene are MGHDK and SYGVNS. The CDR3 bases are TGTGCCAGCAGTGACGGGACGTTGGGCTACACCTTC. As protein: CASSDGTLGYTF.

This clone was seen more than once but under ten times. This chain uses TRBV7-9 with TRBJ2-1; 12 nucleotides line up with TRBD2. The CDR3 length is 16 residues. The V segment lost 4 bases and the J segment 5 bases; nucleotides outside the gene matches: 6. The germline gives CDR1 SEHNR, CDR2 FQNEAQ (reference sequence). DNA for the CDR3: TGTGCCAGCAGCTCGCCGACTAGCGGGGGAAACAATGAGCAGTTCTTC. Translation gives CASSSPTSGGNNEQFF.

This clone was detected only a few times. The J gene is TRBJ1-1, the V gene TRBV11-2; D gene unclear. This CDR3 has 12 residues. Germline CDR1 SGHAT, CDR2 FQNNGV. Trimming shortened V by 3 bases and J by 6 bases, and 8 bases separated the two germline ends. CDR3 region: CASSFGLSEAFF. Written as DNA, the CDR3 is TGTGCCAGCAGCTTCGGGTTGTCTGAAGCTTTCTTT.

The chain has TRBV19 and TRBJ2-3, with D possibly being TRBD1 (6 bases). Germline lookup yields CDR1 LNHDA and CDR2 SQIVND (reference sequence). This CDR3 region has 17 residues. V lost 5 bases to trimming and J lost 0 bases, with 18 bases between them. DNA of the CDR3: TGTGCCAGTAGTTTGAAATCCACAGGGTCTAGCACAGATACGCAGTATTTT. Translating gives CASSLKSTGSSTDTQYF.

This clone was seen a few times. The DNA of the CDR3 is TGTGCCAGCAGCTTAGATCCCATCTTGGCGTCTGGAAACACCATATATTTT. It encodes CASSLDPILASGNTIYF. The chain uses TRBV11-2 and TRBJ1-3; D unclear. The V and J ends lost 0 bases and 1 base respectively, with 13 bases between them. Germline assignment: CDR1 SGHAT and CDR2 FQNNGV. The CDR3 covers 17 residues.

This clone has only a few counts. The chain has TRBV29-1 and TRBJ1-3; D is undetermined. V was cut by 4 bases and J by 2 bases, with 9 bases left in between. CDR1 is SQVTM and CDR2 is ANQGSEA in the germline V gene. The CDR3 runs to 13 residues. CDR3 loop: CSVVYQAGNTIYF. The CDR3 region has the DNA TGCAGCGTTGTGTACCAAGCTGGAAACACCATATATTTT.